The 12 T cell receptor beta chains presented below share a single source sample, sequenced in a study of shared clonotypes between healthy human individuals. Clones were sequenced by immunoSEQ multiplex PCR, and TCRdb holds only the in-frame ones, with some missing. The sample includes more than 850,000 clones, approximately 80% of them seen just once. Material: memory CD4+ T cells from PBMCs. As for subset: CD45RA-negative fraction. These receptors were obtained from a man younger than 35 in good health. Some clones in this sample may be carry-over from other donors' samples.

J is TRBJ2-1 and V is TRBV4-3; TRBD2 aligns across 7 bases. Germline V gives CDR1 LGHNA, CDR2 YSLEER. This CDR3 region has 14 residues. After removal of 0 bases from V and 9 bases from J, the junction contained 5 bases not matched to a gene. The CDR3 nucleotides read TGCGCCAGCAGCCAAGATTACAGCGGGACTGAGCAGTTCTTC. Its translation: CASSQDYSGTEQFF.

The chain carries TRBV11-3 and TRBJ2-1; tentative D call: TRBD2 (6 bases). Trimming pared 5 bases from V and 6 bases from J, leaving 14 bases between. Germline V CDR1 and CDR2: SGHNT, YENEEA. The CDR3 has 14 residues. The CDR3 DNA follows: TGTGCCAGCAGCAAGGGGACTTCCACCAATGAGCAGTTCTTC. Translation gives CASSKGTSTNEQFF.

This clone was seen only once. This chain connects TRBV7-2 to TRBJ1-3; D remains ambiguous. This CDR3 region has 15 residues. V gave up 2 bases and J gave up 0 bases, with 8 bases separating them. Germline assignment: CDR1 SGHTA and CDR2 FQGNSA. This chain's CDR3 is CASSLTTSSGNTIYF. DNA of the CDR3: TGTGCCAGCAGCTTAACCACGAGCTCTGGAAACACCATATATTTT.

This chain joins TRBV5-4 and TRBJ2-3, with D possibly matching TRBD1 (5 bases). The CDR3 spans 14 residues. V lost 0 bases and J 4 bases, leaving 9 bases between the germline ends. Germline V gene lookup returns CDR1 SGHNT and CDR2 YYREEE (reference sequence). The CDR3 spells CASSLGTRSDTQYF. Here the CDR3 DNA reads TGTGCCAGCAGCTTGGGGACAAGATCAGATACGCAGTATTTT.

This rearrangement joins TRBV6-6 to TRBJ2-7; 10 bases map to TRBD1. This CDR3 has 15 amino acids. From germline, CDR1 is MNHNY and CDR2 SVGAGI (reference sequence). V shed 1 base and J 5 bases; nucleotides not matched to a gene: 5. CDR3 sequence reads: CASSYLGDRGNEQYF. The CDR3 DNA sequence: TGTGCCAGCAGTTACTTGGGGGACAGGGGTAACGAGCAGTACTTC.

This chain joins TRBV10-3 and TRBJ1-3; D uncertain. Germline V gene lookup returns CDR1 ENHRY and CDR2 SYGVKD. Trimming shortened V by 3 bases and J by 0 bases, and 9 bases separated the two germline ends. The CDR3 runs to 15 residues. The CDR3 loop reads CAISDQVRSGNTIYF. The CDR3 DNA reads TGTGCCATCAGTGATCAGGTTCGCTCTGGAAACACCATATATTTT.

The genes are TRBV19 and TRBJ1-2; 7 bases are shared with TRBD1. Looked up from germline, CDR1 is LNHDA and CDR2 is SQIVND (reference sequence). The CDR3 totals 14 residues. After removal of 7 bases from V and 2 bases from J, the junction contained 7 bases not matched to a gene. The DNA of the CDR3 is TGTGCCAGTAAGGCGACAGGGAGAAACTATGGCTACACCTTC. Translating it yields CASKATGRNYGYTF.

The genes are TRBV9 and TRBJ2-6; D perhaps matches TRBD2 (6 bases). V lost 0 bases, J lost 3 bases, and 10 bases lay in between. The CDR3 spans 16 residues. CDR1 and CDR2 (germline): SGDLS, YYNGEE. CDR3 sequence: CASSVGGGDGANVLTF. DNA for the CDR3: TGTGCCAGCAGCGTAGGCGGAGGGGATGGGGCCAACGTCCTGACTTTC.

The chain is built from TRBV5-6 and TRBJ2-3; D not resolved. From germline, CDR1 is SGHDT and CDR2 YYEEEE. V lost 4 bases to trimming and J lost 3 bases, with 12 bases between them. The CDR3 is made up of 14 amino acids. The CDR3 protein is CASSPSPFTDTQYF. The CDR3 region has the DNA TGTGCCAGCAGCCCCTCCCCCTTTACAGATACGCAGTATTTT.

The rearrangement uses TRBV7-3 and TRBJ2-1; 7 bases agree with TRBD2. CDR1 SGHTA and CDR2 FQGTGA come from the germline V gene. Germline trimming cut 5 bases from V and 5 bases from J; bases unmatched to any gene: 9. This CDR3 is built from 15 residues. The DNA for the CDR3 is TGTGCCAGCAGCGGAAGCGGGAACCCTCACAATGAGCAGTTCTTC. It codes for CASSGSGNPHNEQFF. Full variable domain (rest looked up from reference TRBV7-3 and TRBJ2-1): GAGVSQTPSNKVTEKGKYVELRCDPISGHTALYWYRQSLGQGPEFLIYFQGTGAADDSGLPNDRFFAVRPEGSVSTLKIQRTERGDSAVYLCASSGSGNPHNEQFFGPGTRLTVL.

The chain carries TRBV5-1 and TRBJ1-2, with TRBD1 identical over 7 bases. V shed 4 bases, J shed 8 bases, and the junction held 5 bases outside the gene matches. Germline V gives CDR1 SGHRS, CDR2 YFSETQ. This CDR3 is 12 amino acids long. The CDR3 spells CASSAQGQGYTF. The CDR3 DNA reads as TGCGCCAGCAGCGCACAGGGGCAAGGCTACACCTTC.

The DNA of the CDR3 is TGTGCCAGCAGTTACTCGGGGGGCAGCTACACCTTC. It is translated as CASSYSGGSYTF. The gene calls are TRBV6-5 and TRBJ1-2; D might be TRBD1 (6 bases). The CDR3 consists of 12 residues. V was clipped by 0 bases and J by 9 bases, with 8 bases between them. CDR1 and CDR2 from the germline V gene are MNHEY and SVGAGI.